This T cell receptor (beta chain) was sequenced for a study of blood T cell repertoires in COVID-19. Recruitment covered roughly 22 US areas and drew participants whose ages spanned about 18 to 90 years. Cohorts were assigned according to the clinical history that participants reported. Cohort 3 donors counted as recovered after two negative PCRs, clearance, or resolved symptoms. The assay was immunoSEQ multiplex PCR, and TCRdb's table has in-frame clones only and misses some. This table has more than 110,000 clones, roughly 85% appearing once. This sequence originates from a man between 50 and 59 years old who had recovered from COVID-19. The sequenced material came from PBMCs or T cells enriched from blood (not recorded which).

The CDR3 nucleotides read TGTGCCAGCAGCAAAGGGGGGGGCACTGAAGCTTTCTTT. It codes for CASSKGGGTEAFF. The chain joins TRBV3-1 (or the pseudogene TRBV3-2) to TRBJ1-1, with D possibly matching TRBD1 (6 bases). This CDR3 is 13 amino acids long. Germline CDR1 is LGHDT and CDR2 is YNNKEL (reference sequence). V gave up 5 bases and J gave up 4 bases, with 11 bases separating them.